A single sample is the source of the 25 T cell receptor beta chains below, sequenced in a study of blood T cell repertoires in COVID-19. Method: immunoSEQ multiplex PCR; TCRdb's copy keeps in-frame clones and lacks some. This sample has fewer than 200,000 clones, with approximately 86% found just once. The sample was peripheral blood. Receptors originate from a man in his forties with active or convalescent COVID-19.

This chain uses TRBV6-6 with TRBJ1-4; D call uncertain. V was trimmed by 2 bases and J by 0 bases, leaving 7 bases between them. This CDR3 has 15 amino acids. The germline gives CDR1 MNHNY, CDR2 SVGAGI (reference sequence). CDR3 protein: CASSYASPTNEKLFF. The CDR3 nucleotides are TGTGCCAGCAGTTACGCGAGCCCAACTAATGAAAAACTGTTTTTT.

The gene calls are TRBV6-5 and TRBJ2-2; D perhaps matches TRBD2 (6 bases). Per the germline V gene, CDR1 is MNHEY and CDR2 is SVGAGI. The V end lost 7 bases, the J end lost 5 bases, and 14 bases lay between the germline ends. The CDR3 sequence is 14 residues long. CDR3 region: CASKMRAGTGELFF. Written as DNA, the CDR3 is TGTGCCAGCAAAATGCGGGCGGGGACCGGGGAGCTGTTTTTT.

The rearrangement joins TRBV2 to TRBJ1-2; possible D gene TRBD1, 5 bases. Trimming took off 4 bases at V and 4 bases at J, with 10 bases between the two ends. The CDR3 length is 13 residues. Germline CDR1 SNHLY, CDR2 FYNNEI. DNA for the CDR3: TGTGCCAGCAGTGGCACAGGCCCCTATGGCTACACCTTC. This translates into CASSGTGPYGYTF. Variable domain in full (rest from reference TRBV2 and TRBJ1-2): EPEVTQTPSHQVTQMGQEVILRCVPISNHLYFYWYRQILGQKVEFLVSFYNNEISEKSEIFDDQFSVERPDGSNFTLKIRSTKLEDSAMYFCASSGTGPYGYTFGSGTRLTVV.

V and J are TRBV3-1 (or the pseudogene TRBV3-2) and TRBJ1-6; TRBD1 might be the D (6 bases). The CDR3 contains 13 residues. Deletions cut 4 bases from V and 11 bases from J, with 12 bases between. Per the germline V gene, CDR1 is LGHDT and CDR2 is YNNKEL (reference sequence). Here the CDR3 DNA reads TGTGCCAGCAGCCCGAGGGAGGGGGCACCCCTCCACTTT. This codes for CASSPREGAPLHF.

Worth noting for this clone: The junction shows a germline mismatch at one end, possibly a read error. The V and J genes are TRBV6-1 and TRBJ1-1; D perhaps matches TRBD1 (6 bases). CDR3 length: 13 amino acids. Germline CDR1 MNHNS, CDR2 SASEGT. The CDR3 reads CASSDYSPEGVGF. The CDR3 DNA reads as TGTGCCAGCAGTGATTACAGTCCCGAGGGGGTAGGGTTT.

The chain joins TRBV6-5 to TRBJ1-4, with a possible D match to TRBD1 (6 bases). V lost 10 bases and J lost 3, with 9 bases in between. CDR3 size: 12 residues. From germline, CDR1 is MNHEY and CDR2 SVGAGI. CDR3 residues: CATRQANEKLFF. The CDR3 bases are TGTGCCACGCGACAGGCTAATGAAAAACTGTTTTTT.

A few counts support this clone. The chain employs TRBV2 and TRBJ1-2, with TRBD1 matching over 10 bases. Germline V gives CDR1 SNHLY, CDR2 FYNNEI. The CDR3 is made up of 17 amino acids. V gave up 8 bases and J gave up 8 bases; unmatched junction bases: 20. The CDR3 nucleotides read TGTGCCAGCCAGCAGATTGGCTTGGGGGACAGGGGAGAGGGCTACACCTTC. Translated: CASQQIGLGDRGEGYTF.

As regards this clone: Distinct nucleotide sequences in the sample also encode this CDR3. The CDR3 here is CASSLSGYGYTF. The CDR3 DNA reads TGTGCCAGCAGTTTATCCGGGTATGGCTACACCTTC. The chain couples TRBV28 to TRBJ1-2; no firm D call. The V gene's germline CDR1 is MDHEN and CDR2 SYDVKM. Trimming pared 1 base from V and 5 bases from J, leaving 5 bases between. This CDR3 is built from 12 residues.

This clone was seen only a few times. The chain combines TRBV7-9 with TRBJ2-7; TRBD2 matches at 11 bases. The germline gives CDR1 SEHNR, CDR2 FQNEAQ (reference sequence). V lost 1 base to trimming and J lost 2 bases; unmatched junction nucleotides: 1. This CDR3 region has 15 residues. CDR3 residues: CASSLGLAGPYEQYF. As DNA, the CDR3 is TGTGCCAGCAGCTTAGGACTAGCGGGGCCCTACGAGCAGTACTTC.

The genes are TRBV24-1 and TRBJ2-5; 8 bases are shared with TRBD1. The CDR3 has 15 amino acids. The J segment lost 5 bases and the V segment lost 2 bases, leaving 6 bases of the junction unmatched. CDR1 is KGHDR and CDR2 is SFDVKD in the germline V gene. The DNA for the CDR3 is TGTGCCACCAGTGATTGGACAGGGTATGTCGAGACCCAGTACTTC. Encoded protein: CATSDWTGYVETQYF.

The genes are TRBV27 and TRBJ2-2, with 8 bases that match TRBD1. Germline V lookup: CDR1 MNHEY, CDR2 SMNVEV (reference sequence). With V trimmed by 6 bases and J by 3 bases, 6 bases remained unmatched. This CDR3 has 15 amino acids. CDR3 amino acids: CASRARTGHTGELFF. As DNA, the CDR3 is TGTGCCAGCAGAGCCCGGACAGGGCACACCGGGGAGCTGTTTTTT.

This sequence joins TRBV5-4 and TRBJ1-6, with 9 bases lining up with TRBD1. CDR1 SGHNT and CDR2 YYREEE come from the germline V gene (reference sequence). The CDR3 has 15 amino acids. With 4 bases clipped from V and 8 bases from J, the junction kept 7 bases outside the gene matches. The CDR3 nucleotides are TGTGCCAGCAGCACCCGGGACAGGGAGGATTCACCCCTCCACTTT. As protein: CASSTRDREDSPLHF.

The chain joins TRBV9 to TRBJ2-7; D may be TRBD1 (5 bases). V lost 4 bases and J 7 bases, leaving 18 bases between the germline ends. The CDR3 covers 14 residues. CDR1 and CDR2 (germline): SGDLS, YYNGEE. The CDR3 is CASSSMDPRGEQYF. Here the CDR3 DNA reads TGTGCCAGCAGCTCTATGGACCCAAGGGGAGAGCAGTACTTC. The full variable domain, its missing parts supplied by reference TRBV9 and TRBJ2-7, is DSGVTQTPKHLITATGQRVTLRCSPRSGDLSVYWYQQSLDQGLQFLIQYYNGEERAKGNILERFSAQQFPDLHSELNLSSLELGDSALYFCASSSMDPRGEQYFGPGTRLTVT.

The chain has TRBV14 and TRBJ1-3; D is possibly TRBD1 (5 bases). The germline CDR1 and CDR2 sequences are SGHDN and FVKESK. V dropped 5 bases and J dropped 0 bases, with 17 bases sitting between them. The CDR3 is made up of 17 amino acids. The CDR3 sequence: CASSLWTRPSSGNTIYF. CDR3 coding DNA: TGTGCCAGCAGCTTATGGACAAGGCCCAGCTCTGGAAACACCATATATTTT.

The rearrangement uses TRBV18 and TRBJ1-6; TRBD1 is a possible D gene (6 bases). CDR3 length: 14 amino acids. Germline V gives CDR1 KGHSH, CDR2 LQKENI. The V and J ends lost 4 bases and 4 bases respectively, with 8 bases between them. CDR3 sequence (DNA): TGTGCCAGCTCACTCCAGGGGTATAATTCACCCCTCCACTTT. Protein: CASSLQGYNSPLHF.

The chain uses TRBV12-3 or TRBV12-4 and TRBJ2-7, with 10 positions matching TRBD1. The J segment lost 7 bases and the V segment lost 6 bases, leaving 3 bases of the junction unmatched. The CDR3 runs to 12 residues. CDR3 bases: TGTGCCAGCAGGCCGGGACAGGGGGAGCAGTACTTC. This sequence encodes CASRPGQGEQYF.

The chain joins TRBV19 to TRBJ1-1; 10 positions agree with TRBD1. Germline V gene lookup returns CDR1 LNHDA and CDR2 SQIVND (reference sequence). Trimming cost V 5 bases and J 3 bases; bases outside gene matches: 3. CDR3 length: 14 amino acids. The CDR3 region has the DNA TGTGCCAGTAGTGTCGGACAGGGGGACACTGAAGCTTTCTTT. Protein sequence: CASSVGQGDTEAFF.

This chain's CDR3 is CASRPPGSHYEQYF. CDR3 in DNA: TGTGCCAGCAGACCACCGGGATCTCACTACGAGCAGTACTTC. This sequence joins TRBV5-4 and TRBJ2-7, with D maybe TRBD2 (5 bases). Trimming removed 5 bases from V and 3 bases from J, with 15 bases in between. Looked up from germline, CDR1 is SGHNT and CDR2 is YYREEE (reference sequence). The CDR3 consists of 14 residues.

This chain joins TRBV3-1 (or the pseudogene TRBV3-2) and TRBJ2-2, with 9 bases identical to TRBD1. The CDR3 covers 16 residues. V shed 4 bases and J 3 bases; nucleotides not matched to a gene: 6. CDR1 LGHDT and CDR2 YNNKEL come from the germline V gene (reference sequence). CDR3 coding DNA: TGTGCCAGCAGCCCCCACAGGGGGCAGGACACCGGGGAGCTGTTTTTT. Translated: CASSPHRGQDTGELFF.

V and J are TRBV3-1 (or the pseudogene TRBV3-2) and TRBJ2-7; D gene ambiguous. The V end lost 3 bases, the J end lost 4 bases, and 10 bases lay between the germline ends. From germline, CDR1 is LGHDT and CDR2 YNNKEL (reference sequence). The CDR3 spans 13 residues. CDR3 protein: CASSHPPSYEQYF. CDR3 nucleotides: TGTGCCAGCAGCCATCCCCCCTCTTACGAGCAGTACTTC.

V usage is TRBV7-3 and J usage is TRBJ2-7, with D perhaps matching TRBD1 (6 bases). Trimming pared 5 bases from V and 0 bases from J, leaving 11 bases between. This CDR3 comprises 14 residues. Germline lookup yields CDR1 SGHTA and CDR2 FQGTGA. The CDR3 loop is CASSPGHHSYEQYF. The CDR3 DNA is TGTGCCAGCAGCCCGGGACACCACTCCTACGAGCAGTACTTC.

The chain employs TRBV9 and TRBJ2-1; 12 nucleotides line up with TRBD1. Trimming cost V 10 bases and J 9 bases; bases outside gene matches: 14. The germline CDR1 and CDR2 sequences are SGDLS and YYNGEE. The CDR3 is made up of 15 amino acids. CDR3 region: CAVQGPGQGASEQFF. CDR3 nucleotides: TGTGCCGTTCAAGGGCCGGGACAGGGGGCAAGTGAGCAGTTCTTC.

The chain has TRBV30 and TRBJ1-2; 9 nucleotides match TRBD1. The CDR3 covers 16 residues. Looked up from germline, CDR1 is GTSNPN and CDR2 is SVGIG (reference sequence). With V trimmed by 2 bases and J by 4 bases, 11 bases remained unmatched. The CDR3, as DNA: TGTGCCTGGAGTTTATACCGGGACAGGGATGTCTATGGCTACACCTTC. Amino acid sequence: CAWSLYRDRDVYGYTF.

The CDR3 DNA is TGTGCCAGCAGCTCGACTGGTTACAGGGCCCAGTGGACTGAAGCTTTCTTT. Residues: CASSSTGYRAQWTEAFF. The chain joins TRBV11-2 to TRBJ1-1; weak D call: TRBD1 (6 bases). Germline-derived CDR1 and CDR2 are SGHAT and FQNNGV. This CDR3 has 17 residues. V lost 4 bases to trimming and J lost 5 bases, with 23 bases between them. The whole variable domain, filled in from reference TRBV11-2 and TRBJ1-1, reads EAGVAQSPRYKIIEKRQSVAFWCNPISGHATLYWYQQILGQGPKLLIQFQNNGVVDDSQLPKDRFSAERLKGVDSTLKIQPAKLEDSAVYLCASSSTGYRAQWTEAFFGQGTRLTVV.

The rearrangement joins TRBV4-3 to TRBJ2-2; D may be TRBD1 (6 bases). Trimming pared 3 bases from V and 7 bases from J, leaving 9 bases between. The CDR3 runs to 13 residues. The germline CDR1 and CDR2 sequences are LGHNA and YSLEER. The CDR3 is CASSQDSYGELFF. The CDR3 DNA follows: TGCGCCAGCAGCCAGGACAGCTACGGGGAGCTGTTTTTT.